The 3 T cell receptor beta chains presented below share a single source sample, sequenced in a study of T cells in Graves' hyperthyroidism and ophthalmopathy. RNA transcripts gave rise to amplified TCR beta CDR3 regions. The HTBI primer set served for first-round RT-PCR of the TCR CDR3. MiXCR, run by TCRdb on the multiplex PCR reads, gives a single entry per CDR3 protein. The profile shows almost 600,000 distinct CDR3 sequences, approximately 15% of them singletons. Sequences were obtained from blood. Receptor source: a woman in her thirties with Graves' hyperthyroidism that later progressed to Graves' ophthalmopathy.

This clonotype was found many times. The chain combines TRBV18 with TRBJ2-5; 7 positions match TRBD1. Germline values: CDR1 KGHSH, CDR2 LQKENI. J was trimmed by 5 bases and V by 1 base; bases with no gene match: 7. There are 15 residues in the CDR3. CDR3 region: CASSPLGQVGETQYF. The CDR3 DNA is TGTGCCAGCTCACCACTCGGACAGGTGGGGGAGACCCAGTACTTC.

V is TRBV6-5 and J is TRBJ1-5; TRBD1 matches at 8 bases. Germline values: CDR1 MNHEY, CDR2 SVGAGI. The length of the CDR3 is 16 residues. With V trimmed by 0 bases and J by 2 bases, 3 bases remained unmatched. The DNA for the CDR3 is TGTGCCAGCAGTTACTCTCCGGGACAGGGCAATCAGCCCCAGCATTTT. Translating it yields CASSYSPGQGNQPQHF.

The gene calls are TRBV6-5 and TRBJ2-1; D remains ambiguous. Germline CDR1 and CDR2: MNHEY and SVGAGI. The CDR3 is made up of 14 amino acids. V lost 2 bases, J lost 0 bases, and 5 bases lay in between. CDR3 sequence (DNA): TGTGCCAGCAGTTACCACGGCTCCTACAATGAGCAGTTCTTC. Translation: CASSYHGSYNEQFF.